The 13 T cell receptor beta chains reported below all come from one sample, sequenced in a study of post-analysis software for immune sequencing data. General study findings and limits: Roughly five TRBV segments were significantly more frequent in patients than in controls. TRBV5-6, TRBV5-1 and TRBV20-1 were among these segments.

For these receptors, no antigen is known. Built from TCR beta cDNA, the libraries had unique molecular identifiers in them. TCRdb passed the PCR reads through MiXCR, listing each CDR3 protein once. Counted here are around 710,000 distinct CDR3 sequences, roughly 50% occurring once; the ten biggest clones make up over 4.5%. Sample: blood. These receptors were collected from a girl between 5 and 17 years old with multiple sclerosis.

The chain is built from TRBV18 and TRBJ2-5; possible D gene TRBD2, 6 bases. Germline CDR1 and CDR2: KGHSH and LQKENI. There are 16 residues in the CDR3. Trimming pared 0 bases from V and 4 bases from J, leaving 15 bases between. The CDR3 is CASSPPGLPLAETQYF. In nucleotides, the CDR3 is TGTGCCAGCTCACCACCGGGACTCCCGTTGGCAGAGACCCAGTACTTC. Looking up the rest from reference TRBV18 and TRBJ2-5 gives the full variable domain: NAGVMQNPRHLVRRRGQEARLRCSPMKGHSHVYWYRQLPEEGLKFMVYLQKENIIDESGMPKERFSAEFPKEGPSILRIQQVVRGDSAAYFCASSPPGLPLAETQYFGPGTRLLVL.

V usage is TRBV4-2 and J usage is TRBJ2-1; no firm D call. This CDR3 is built from 11 residues. V gave up 2 bases and J gave up 10 bases, with 6 bases separating them. CDR1 is LGHNA and CDR2 is YNFKEQ in the germline V gene. In DNA form, the CDR3 reads TGTGCCAGCAGCCAACTACGCGAGCAGTTCTTC. It encodes CASSQLREQFF.

The chain carries TRBV29-1 and TRBJ2-5; D possibly uses TRBD1 or TRBD2 (5 bases each). The CDR3 spans 14 residues. Germline CDR1 reads SQVTM; CDR2 reads ANQGSEA. V lost 7 bases and J 3 bases, leaving 18 bases between the germline ends. The CDR3 sequence: CSGIGGRVEETQYF. DNA of the CDR3: TGCAGCGGGATTGGAGGCAGGGTCGAAGAGACCCAGTACTTC.

This sequence joins TRBV12-3 or TRBV12-4 and TRBJ1-2, with D possibly being TRBD1 (5 bases). This CDR3 has 15 amino acids. Trimming took off 4 bases at V and 2 bases at J, with 14 bases between the two ends. The CDR3 is CASSSSGLGNYGYTF. CDR3 DNA sequence: TGTGCCAGCAGTTCCTCAGGGCTGGGGAACTATGGCTACACCTTC.

The rearrangement links TRBV20-1 to TRBJ1-4; D unresolved. CDR3 length equals 15 residues. Germline values: CDR1 DFQATT, CDR2 SNEGSKA (reference sequence). V gave up 0 bases and J gave up 4 bases, with 12 bases separating them. CDR3 bases: TGCAGTGCTAGAGATATTCGGCAGTATAATGAAAAACTGTTTTTT. Protein product: CSARDIRQYNEKLFF.

This sequence joins TRBV7-6 and TRBJ2-1; TRBD1 is a possible D gene (6 bases). Deletions cut 3 bases from V and 9 bases from J, with 12 bases between. Germline lookup yields CDR1 SGHVS and CDR2 FNYEAQ. This CDR3 comprises 13 residues. CDR3 nucleotide sequence: TGTGCCAGCAGCTTGGCAGGGGTTCGTGAGCAGTTCTTC. Protein product: CASSLAGVREQFF. Drawing the rest from reference TRBV7-6 and TRBJ2-1, the complete variable domain is GAGVSQSPRYKVTKRGQDVALRCDPISGHVSLYWYRQALGQGPEFLTYFNYEAQQDKSGLPNDRFSAERPEGSISTLTIQRTEQRDSAMYRCASSLAGVREQFFGPGTRLTVL.

This clonotype was seen a single time. The J gene is TRBJ1-1, the V gene TRBV28; D not resolved. Germline lookup yields CDR1 MDHEN and CDR2 SYDVKM. The V gene lost 11 bases and the J gene lost 0 bases, with 13 bases spanning the gap. The CDR3 loop spans 13 amino acids. In nucleotides, the CDR3 is TGTGCCGGGTCATTTAATATGAACACTGAAGCTTTCTTT. Translating gives CAGSFNMNTEAFF.

As for this clonotype: Mismatch with germline at one junction end may stem from a read error. The chain joins TRBV5-5 to TRBJ1-6; D is possibly TRBD1 (6 bases). Germline V gene data show CDR1 as SGHKS and CDR2 as YYEKEE (reference sequence). This CDR3 region has 15 residues. The CDR3 sequence is CASSPRTEWNSPPHF. Here the CDR3 DNA reads TGTGCCAGCAGCCCCCGGACAGAATGGAATTCACCCCCCCACTTT. Looking up the rest from reference TRBV5-5 and TRBJ1-6 gives the full variable domain: DAGVTQSPTHLIKTRGQQVTLRCSPISGHKSVSWYQQVLGQGPQFIFQYYEKEERGRGNFPDRFSARQFPNYSSELNVNALLLGDSALYLCASSPRTEWNSPPHFGNGTRLTVT.

The chain is built from TRBV20-1 and TRBJ2-1, with D hard to call. This CDR3 is built from 16 residues. Trimming took 0 bases from V and 5 from J, leaving 17 bases between them. Germline V lookup: CDR1 DFQATT, CDR2 SNEGSKA (reference sequence). This CDR3 reads CSAREGFPLENNEQFF. Here the CDR3 DNA reads TGCAGTGCTAGAGAGGGGTTCCCACTGGAGAACAATGAGCAGTTCTTC.

This clonotype is a singleton in its sample. The CDR3 DNA sequence: TGTGCCAGCATCCCCCCGGACAGGCCCTGGAATGAGCAGTTCTTC. Amino acid sequence: CASIPPDRPWNEQFF. The chain has TRBV12-3 or TRBV12-4 and TRBJ2-1; 7 positions match TRBD1. With V trimmed by 7 bases and J by 7 bases, 13 bases remained unmatched. The CDR3 loop spans 15 amino acids.

This clonotype was counted only a few times. This rearrangement joins TRBV12-3 or TRBV12-4 to TRBJ2-5, with D possibly being TRBD1 (6 bases). V dropped 6 bases and J dropped 5 bases, with 13 bases sitting between them. The CDR3 has 13 residues. CDR3 residues: CASSPTGLETQYF. CDR3 sequence (DNA): TGTGCCAGCAGCCCGACAGGATTGGAGACCCAGTACTTC.

The V and J genes are TRBV12-3 or TRBV12-4 and TRBJ2-7, with 8 bases matching TRBD2. The CDR3 is 13 amino acids. The J segment lost 3 bases and the V segment lost 10 bases, leaving 8 bases of the junction unmatched. The CDR3 here is CATCKRECYEQYF. The CDR3 nucleotides read TGTGCCACTTGTAAGCGGGAGTGCTACGAGCAGTACTTC.

This clonotype appeared a few times. The rearrangement joins TRBV19 to TRBJ2-7; D tentatively reads TRBD1 or TRBD2 (5 bases each). Germline values: CDR1 LNHDA, CDR2 SQIVND (reference sequence). The length of the CDR3 is 17 residues. V was clipped by 8 bases and J by 0 bases, with 23 bases between them. The CDR3: CASDAGTRSGVSYEQYF. The CDR3 region has the DNA TGTGCCAGTGATGCCGGGACGAGAAGTGGGGTCTCCTACGAGCAGTACTTC.